This paragraph covers one T cell receptor beta chain sequence. This clone appeared a single time. What antigen it recognizes has not been identified. Nothing much larger sits one base from this clone, and base qualities are not available. This entry is derived from a study of radiation and T cells in renal cell carcinoma (dated by TCRdb to 2019 to 2021). A note on the overall study: Samples came from a clinical trial, in which primary renal cell carcinomas received 15 Gy stereotactic body radiation therapy followed by nephrectomy 4 weeks later. In total, more than 50 samples underwent TCR beta sequencing: 25 or so tumors plus 27 peripheral blood samples. Across all 55 or so samples, 4,016,671 unique CDR3 nucleotide sequences, encoding 2.5 million to 3 million unique CDR3 amino acid sequences, were identified.

Results the study describes overall, beyond this receptor: Tracking of blood repertoire dynamics stopped at less than 5 weeks after treatment, with no follow-up past that point. Top tumor clonotypes rose in blood from baseline to 2 weeks post-radiation, then contracted by 4 weeks, suggesting transient expansion of tumor-resident clones. Because no pretreatment tumor biopsies were available, whether clonotypes were present in the tumor at baseline could not be determined. Because the trial had a single-armed design, the trial could not examine how radiation dose or scheduling affected the TCR repertoire.

TCR beta libraries were generated from genomic DNA with the immunoSEQ kit, following the manufacturer's recommendations. To prepare the libraries, a first multiplex PCR with proprietary primers was run, followed by a second PCR that added unique barcodes, and a bead cleanup was done after each round. A kit-provided positive control reaction and a negative control reaction were included in every sample batch. The final libraries were assessed on an Agilent 4200 TapeStation D1000 ScreenTape, pooled by volume, and quantified by qPCR. Sequencing ran on an Illumina NextSeq500 with a MidOutput 150-cycle cartridge, using 156 Read1 and 15 Index1 cycles with kit custom primers. The pooled library was loaded at 0.9 to 1 pM with a roughly 22% PhiX control spike-in. Processing in the source paper ran as follows. The vendor-processed data were analyzed in R, and a clonotype was defined as all T cells that share the same CDR3 nucleotide sequence. For clone abundance analyses, frequencies were normalized to the 10,000 most abundant clones in each sample. Public T cell clones, which averaged fewer than five per sample, were excluded before analysis. Tumor-enriched and baseline blood-enriched clonotypes were defined by at least a 32-fold difference in abundance between compartments. Clonotypes expanded or contracted between blood time points were identified with a beta-binomial differential abundance model. The Baroni-Urbani and Buser coefficient was used to measure tumor-blood repertoire similarity, and groups were compared with two-tailed Wilcoxon tests in R. In its TCRdb copy, this immuneACCESS table keeps in-frame sequences only and misses some clones. Where compared with another copy, unresolved V genes explain less than half of these, and the others have no known cause. That table furnishes V, J and clone size, whereas the DNA furnished D and trimming. The sample table shows some 120,000 clones, and approximately 90% are seen once. The leading ten clones occupy about 5.6% of the sample.

Per the publication, the time point label means: blood 2 weeks post-SBRT. What this sample's treatment or condition label stands for: 15 Gy SBRT to primary tumor, nephrectomy 4 weeks later. To track tumor-enriched clonotypes, serial peripheral blood was sampled from radiation-treated patients at baseline and at 2 weeks and 4 weeks after SBRT. Every patient had renal cell carcinoma of clear cell pathology. Genomic DNA for TCR sequencing was prepared using the QIAamp DNA Blood Mini Kit (Qiagen). The analyses included only samples that passed all quality control checks. The germline V gene provides CDR1 KGHSH and CDR2 LQKENI. The CDR3, cysteine through phenylalanine, is 13 amino acids long. Here the CDR3 DNA is all that survives: 39 bases in frame from base 1. Trimming at the junction amounts to 4 bases on V and 0 bases on J, and the germline ends lie 7 bases apart.

Sequenced material: blood, taken from a patient whose treatment included radiotherapy and nephrectomy. The rearrangement combines TRBV18 with TRBJ2-7, with the D gene too uncertain to name. This TCR was sampled from a woman in her seventies with renal cell carcinoma. The DNA sequence reads TGTGCCAGCTCACAGGTCGGCTCCTACGAGCAGTACTTC. Translated, this gives CASSQVGSYEQYF.